The rows below give T cell receptor beta chains drawn from one sample of a study of blood T cell repertoires in COVID-19. The data were produced by immunoSEQ multiplex PCR, yet TCRdb's version contains in-frame clones alone and is incomplete. Of around 90,000 clones listed, around four fifths are singletons. Sequencing was performed on peripheral blood. Receptors were obtained from an older woman with active or convalescent COVID-19. The CDR3 runs from the conserved cysteine through the conserved F or W. The order of the fields is clone size, CDR3 length, V gene, J gene, D gene, CDR3 protein, CDR3 DNA. D genes are given only for firm matches. For some rows the clone size is stated as once, few or many, or as a class when expanded; others skip it.

>.|15|TRBV6-5|TRBJ2-2|TRBD1
CASRKPGQGTGELFF
TGTGCCAGCAGGAAGCCGGGACAGGGGACCGGGGAGCTGTTTTTT
>few|16|TRBV7-9|TRBJ2-1|TRBD2
CASSFRLAVSYNEQFF
TGTGCCAGCAGCTTCCGACTAGCGGTCTCCTACAATGAGCAGTTCTTC
>.|15|TRBV2|TRBJ2-3|TRBD2
CASSIGRGGSDTQYF
TGTGCCAGCTCCATAGGGCGGGGGGGCTCAGATACGCAGTATTTT
>.|13|TRBV21-1|TRBJ2-7|.
CASSPLANYEQYF
TGTGCCAGCAGCCCACTCGCGAACTACGAGCAGTACTTC
>.|15|TRBV7-2|TRBJ1-2|.
CASSLGGGSDYGYTF
TGTGCCAGCAGCTTAGGGGGGGGCTCGGACTATGGCTACACCTTC
>few|14|TRBV5-1|TRBJ1-1|TRBD1
CASSLKGGSTEAFF
TGCGCCAGCAGCTTGAAAGGGGGCAGTACCGAAGCTTTCTTT
>.|13|TRBV27|TRBJ2-7|.
CASSPPGPYEQYF
TGTGCCAGCAGTCCCCCCGGTCCCTACGAGCAGTACTTC
>.|14|TRBV19|TRBJ2-3|.
CASSRDINTDTQYF
TGTGCCTCCTCGAGGGACATAAACACAGATACGCAGTATTTT
>.|13|TRBV7-2|TRBJ1-5|.
CASSPVFNQPQHF
TGTGCCAGCAGCCCCGTTTTCAATCAGCCCCAGCATTTT
>.|18|TRBV19|TRBJ1-6|.
CASSPMSGITARDSPLHF
TGTGCCAGTAGCCCTATGTCCGGGATAACGGCCCGGGATTCACCCCTCCACTTT
>few|16|TRBV19|TRBJ2-1|TRBD2
CASSGTSGGAYNEQFF
TGTGCCAGTAGCGGGACTAGCGGGGGAGCCTACAATGAGCAGTTCTTC
>.|15|TRBV7-2|TRBJ1-5|.
CASSLAGALNQPQHF
TGTGCCAGCAGCTTAGCAGGGGCCCTCAATCAGCCCCAGCATTTT
>.|15|TRBV7-9|TRBJ1-2|.
CASSLERSGRGGYTF
TGTGCCAGCAGCTTAGAACGCAGCGGACGCGGTGGCTACACCTTC
>few|15|TRBV27|TRBJ2-4|TRBD1
CASSLGRQGKNIQYF
TGTGCCAGCAGTTTAGGGAGACAGGGGAAAAACATTCAGTACTTC
>few|14|TRBV28|TRBJ1-1|TRBD1
CASSKRPGQKQAFF
TGTGCCAGCAGTAAACGTCCGGGACAGAAGCAAGCTTTCTTT
>few|14|TRBV24-1|TRBJ2-2|.
CATRAGGLIGELFF
TGTGCCACCAGGGCTGGGGGCCTCATCGGGGAGCTGTTTTTT
>once|13|TRBV2|TRBJ1-6|TRBD1
CASRGQGESPLHF
TGTGCCAGCAGGGGACAGGGGGAATCACCCCTCCACTTT
>once|13|TRBV12-3/TRBV12-4|TRBJ1-5|.
CASSLRWDQPQHF
TGTGCCAGCAGTTTGCGGTGGGATCAGCCCCAGCATTTT
>.|16|TRBV5-1|TRBJ1-1|.
CASSLSRAGTNTEAFF
TGCGCCAGCAGCTTATCTCGGGCGGGCACGAACACTGAAGCTTTCTTT
>.|16|TRBV14|TRBJ1-5|TRBD1
CASSQDRDRLNQPQHF
TGTGCCAGCAGCCAAGATCGGGACAGACTAAATCAGCCCCAGCATTTT
>.|11|TRBV28|TRBJ1-2|TRBD1
CASGQVYGYTF
TGTGCCAGCGGACAGGTGTATGGCTACACCTTC
>.|17|TRBV9|TRBJ1-1|.
CASSAQLRDKGNTEAFF
TGTGCCAGCAGCGCGCAACTCCGGGACAAGGGGAACACTGAAGCTTTCTTT
>.|13|TRBV10-3|TRBJ1-1|.
CAITRQSHTEAFF
TGTGCCATCACACGACAGTCTCACACTGAAGCTTTCTTT
>.|13|TRBV7-2|TRBJ1-1|.
CASSFSVNTEAFF
TGTGCCAGCAGCTTTTCAGTGAACACTGAAGCTTTCTTT
>.|14|TRBV4-2|TRBJ2-4|.
CASSQDRTENIQYF
TGTGCCAGCAGCCAAGACCGGACAGAAAACATTCAGTACTTC
>few|15|TRBV6-1|TRBJ2-1|TRBD1
CASSETGQSYNEQFF
TGTGCCAGCAGTGAAACGGGACAGAGCTACAATGAGCAGTTCTTC
>.|20|TRBV3-1/TRBV3-2|TRBJ2-7|TRBD2
CASSRSFPSGGAWMLYEQYF
TGTGCCAGCAGCCGATCCTTCCCGAGCGGGGGGGCATGGATGTTATACGAGCAGTACTTC
>few|14|TRBV5-1|TRBJ1-2|TRBD1
CASSLEQGAFGYTF
TGCGCCAGCAGCTTGGAGCAGGGGGCTTTTGGCTACACCTTC
>.|11|TRBV7-9|TRBJ1-4|.
CASSLGGKVFF
TGTGCCAGCAGCTTAGGAGGGAAGGTGTTTTTT
>.|15|TRBV4-1|TRBJ1-5|.
CASSQASVGNQPQHF
TGCGCCAGCAGCCAGGCTTCTGTTGGCAATCAGCCCCAGCATTTT
>once|13|TRBV9|TRBJ1-1|TRBD1
CASSVDRGTEAFF
TGTGCCAGCAGCGTGGACAGGGGGACTGAAGCTTTCTTT
>.|15|TRBV27|TRBJ1-2|TRBD1
CASSSAGTGQNGYTF
TGTGCCAGCAGTTCCGCCGGGACAGGGCAGAATGGCTACACCTTC
>.|15|TRBV6-5|TRBJ2-7|TRBD2
CASTISGGAVEEQYF
TGTGCCAGCACTATAAGCGGGGGGGCCGTGGAAGAGCAGTACTTC
>once|14|TRBV7-8|TRBJ1-6|.
CASSLNRVWSPLHF
TGTGCCAGCAGCCTCAACAGGGTTTGGTCACCCCTCCACTTT
>.|13|TRBV12-3/TRBV12-4|TRBJ1-3|.
CASSGQPGNTIYF
TGTGCCAGCAGCGGACAGCCTGGAAACACCATATATTTT
>.|13|TRBV7-2|TRBJ1-1|.
CASRPRQNTEAFF
TGTGCCAGCAGACCGAGACAGAACACTGAAGCTTTCTTT
>.|13|TRBV5-4|TRBJ1-2|.
CASSLVGQGGYTF
TGTGCCAGCAGCTTGGTTGGGCAGGGTGGCTACACCTTC
>.|14|TRBV6-5|TRBJ2-3|TRBD2
CASSPPGGADTQYF
TGTGCCAGCAGCCCCCCGGGAGGGGCGGATACGCAGTATTTT
>.|16|TRBV28|TRBJ1-2|TRBD1
CASSFTGGLSNYGYTF
TGTGCCAGCAGTTTTACAGGGGGCCTGTCTAACTATGGCTACACCTTC
>.|14|TRBV5-1|TRBJ1-1|.
CASSLGAINTEAFF
TGCGCCAGCAGCTTAGGGGCTATTAACACTGAAGCTTTCTTT
>.|13|TRBV15|TRBJ1-2|.
CATSRDGSYGYTF
TGTGCCACCAGCAGAGATGGCAGTTATGGCTACACCTTC
>.|19|TRBV18|TRBJ2-1|.
CASSPLPLSPVSSYNEQFF
TGTGCCAGCTCACCGCTACCCCTTTCCCCGGTGAGCTCCTACAATGAGCAGTTCTTC
>.|14|TRBV18|TRBJ1-2|.
CASSPPAGDYGYTF
TGTGCCAGCTCACCACCGGCAGGTGACTATGGCTACACCTTC
>once|14|TRBV24-1|TRBJ2-1|.
CATSGPPESQGQFF
TGTGCCACCAGTGGCCCCCCAGAGTCCCAGGGGCAGTTCTTC
>.|15|TRBV18|TRBJ2-7|TRBD2
CASSPLAGDAYEQYF
TGTGCCAGCTCACCACTAGCGGGGGACGCCTACGAGCAGTACTTC
>.|14|TRBV6-2/TRBV6-3|TRBJ2-1|.
CASSLRGLDDEQFF
TGTGCCAGCAGTTTACGGGGACTCGACGATGAGCAGTTCTTC
>.|18|TRBV7-2|TRBJ2-3|TRBD2
CASSLALGLAGGGDTQYF
TGTGCCAGCAGCTTAGCGCTGGGACTAGCGGGGGGGGGAGATACGCAGTATTTT
>.|15|TRBV25-1|TRBJ1-1|.
CASSPTSGLNTEAFF
TGTGCCAGCAGCCCTACTTCAGGGTTGAACACTGAAGCTTTCTTT
>.|11|TRBV7-9|TRBJ1-1|.
CASDMNTEAFF
TGTGCCAGCGACATGAACACTGAAGCTTTCTTT
>.|12|TRBV7-2|TRBJ1-2|.
CASSPLGAGYTF
TGTGCCAGCAGCCCCCTGGGGGCTGGCTACACCTTC
>.|12|TRBV3-1/TRBV3-2|TRBJ2-5|.
CASSQLQETQYF
TGTGCCAGCAGCCAACTGCAAGAGACCCAGTACTTC
>.|16|TRBV5-6|TRBJ2-3|TRBD2
CASSFGSRGGTDTQYF
TGTGCCAGCAGCTTCGGGTCACGGGGGGGCACAGATACGCAGTATTTT
>.|13|TRBV3-1/TRBV3-2|TRBJ1-2|.
CASSQQGTGGYTF
TGTGCCAGCAGCCAACAGGGGACGGGAGGCTACACCTTC
>.|13|TRBV19|TRBJ1-6|TRBD1
CASKRTGAQNLHF
TGTGCCAGTAAGAGGACAGGGGCGCAAAACCTCCACTTT
>.|18|TRBV7-2|TRBJ1-3|TRBD1
CASSYRGQGASSGNTIYF
TGTGCCAGCAGCTACCGGGGACAGGGGGCGAGCTCTGGAAACACCATATATTTT
>few|13|TRBV18|TRBJ2-7|.
CASSQGNPYEQYF
TGTGCCAGCTCACAGGGGAACCCCTACGAGCAGTACTTC
>.|17|TRBV19|TRBJ1-5|TRBD1
CASSPGTGDNSGQPQHF
TGTGCCAGTAGTCCCGGGACAGGGGATAACTCGGGTCAGCCCCAGCATTTT
>.|16|TRBV19|TRBJ2-5|TRBD2
CASSIGTSGMGETQYF
TGTGCCAGTAGCATCGGAACTAGCGGAATGGGGGAGACCCAGTACTTC
>.|19|TRBV4-3|TRBJ2-1|.
CASSQDPVGAGATYNEQFF
TGCGCCAGCAGCCAAGACCCCGTAGGGGCGGGGGCTACCTACAATGAGCAGTTCTTC